One and the same sample provided the 23 T cell receptor beta chains below, sequenced in a study of blood T cell repertoires in COVID-19. Assay: immunoSEQ multiplex PCR; the TCRdb copy retains only in-frame clones and omits some. The sample yields about 180,000 clones, around 84% seen once. Input material: PBMCs or T cells enriched from blood (not recorded which). The receptors were gathered from a man between 50 and 59 years old who had recovered from COVID-19.

This clone was detected a few times. V and J are TRBV18 and TRBJ2-1; D perhaps matches TRBD2 (7 bases). Trimming pared 0 bases from V and 9 bases from J, leaving 18 bases between. CDR1 is KGHSH, CDR2 LQKENI, per germline. The CDR3 spans 16 residues. As DNA, the CDR3 is TGTGCCAGCTCACCACCGTACGGGGGGCCGTTGGGTGAGCAGTTCTTC. It specifies CASSPPYGGPLGEQFF.

The J gene is TRBJ1-1, the V gene TRBV30; tentative D call: TRBD1 (6 bases). The CDR3 consists of 15 residues. Germline-derived CDR1 and CDR2 are GTSNPN and SVGIG (reference sequence). Trimming removed 4 bases from V and 0 bases from J, with 15 bases in between. CDR3: CAWTGAPPMNTEAFF. For the CDR3, the DNA is TGTGCCTGGACAGGGGCTCCCCCCATGAACACTGAAGCTTTCTTT. The variable domain in full, completed from reference TRBV30 and TRBJ1-1, reads SQTIHQWPATLVQPVGSPLSLECTVEGTSNPNLYWYRQAAGRGLQLLFYSVGIGQISSEVPQNLSASRPQDRQFILSSKKLLLSDSGFYLCAWTGAPPMNTEAFFGQGTRLTVV.

This chain links TRBV18 with TRBJ2-2; D is uncertain. The CDR3 loop spans 12 amino acids. Germline values: CDR1 KGHSH, CDR2 LQKENI. Trimming left V 6 bases short and J 4 bases short, with 6 bases between. Here the CDR3 reads CASSPITGELFF. The CDR3, as DNA: TGTGCCAGCTCCCCTATCACCGGGGAGCTGTTTTTT.

This chain links TRBV5-4 with TRBJ1-6, with no clear D. The CDR3 is made up of 14 amino acids. The germline V gene has CDR1 SGHNT and CDR2 YYREEE (reference sequence). V was clipped by 1 base and J by 2 bases, with 4 bases between them. The CDR3 protein is CASSLTAYNSPLHF. In DNA form, the CDR3 reads TGTGCCAGCAGCTTGACAGCCTATAATTCACCCCTCCACTTT.

The gene calls are TRBV7-8 and TRBJ1-1; possibly TRBD1 for D (5 bases). Germline assignment: CDR1 SGHVS and CDR2 FQNEAQ. The CDR3 loop spans 13 amino acids. Trimming took 5 bases from V and 3 from J, leaving 10 bases between them. As DNA, the CDR3 is TGTGCCAGCAGCAAACAGGAAGACACTGAAGCTTTCTTT. Translation gives CASSKQEDTEAFF.

The chain employs TRBV25-1 and TRBJ2-2, with D possibly matching TRBD2 (5 bases). The CDR3 loop spans 14 amino acids. From germline, CDR1 is MGHDK and CDR2 SYGVNS. The V end was cut by 5 bases, the J end by 7 bases, with 14 bases between. For the CDR3, the DNA is TGTGCCAGCAGTTCTCGACTCAGCGGCGGGGAGCTGTTTTTT. It is translated as CASSSRLSGGELFF.

Comments on this clone: This CDR3 is also generated by other DNA sequences in the sample. The gene calls are TRBV20-1 and TRBJ1-2; the D is unclear. The V gene lost 4 bases and the J gene lost 4 bases, with 7 bases spanning the gap. The V gene's germline CDR1 is DFQATT and CDR2 SNEGSKA (reference sequence). There are 11 residues in the CDR3. CDR3 nucleotide sequence: TGCAGTGCTACCGGGAGCTATGGCTACACCTTC. Translated: CSATGSYGYTF.

The chain links TRBV5-1 to TRBJ1-4; D gene ambiguous. Per the germline V gene, CDR1 is SGHRS and CDR2 is YFSETQ. Between the trimmed V and J ends, which lost 0 bases and 0 bases, there was a span of 6 bases. This CDR3 region has 15 residues. The CDR3 region has the DNA TGCGCCAGCAGCTTGGACAGACCAACTAATGAAAAACTGTTTTTT. It specifies CASSLDRPTNEKLFF.

This chain connects TRBV30 to TRBJ1-2; D is possibly TRBD1 (6 bases). V was pared by 5 bases and J by 0 bases, with 10 bases between. The germline gives CDR1 GTSNPN, CDR2 SVGIG (reference sequence). The length of the CDR3 is 13 residues. CDR3 in DNA: TGTGCCTGGGTACAGGGTACTAACTATGGCTACACCTTC. Translated, it gives CAWVQGTNYGYTF.

The chain uses TRBV7-8 and TRBJ1-1; D unresolved. The CDR3 has 15 residues. Germline loops: CDR1 SGHVS, CDR2 FQNEAQ. Trimming took off 5 bases at V and 0 bases at J, with 13 bases between the two ends. The CDR3 reads CASSPGRMVNTEAFF. CDR3 bases: TGTGCCAGCAGCCCCGGGAGGATGGTGAACACTGAAGCTTTCTTT.

The CDR3 sequence: CASSRDRTTGNEKLFF. The DNA of the CDR3 is TGCGCCAGCAGCCGAGACAGGACCACGGGGAATGAAAAACTGTTTTTT. The chain joins TRBV5-1 to TRBJ1-4, with a weak D call TRBD1 (6 bases). The CDR3 sequence is 16 residues long. Trimming took off 4 bases at V and 5 bases at J, with 18 bases between the two ends. In germline, CDR1 is SGHRS, CDR2 YFSETQ.

In its sample, this clone was seen a few times. The chain couples TRBV5-1 to TRBJ1-3; no reliable D call. The CDR3 sequence is 17 residues long. V shed 2 bases and J shed 4 bases, with 19 bases lying between them. Germline V CDR1 and CDR2: SGHRS, YFSETQ. The CDR3 nucleotides read TGCGCCAGCAGCTTCCTCCGAATCTTGGCGGGCGGAAACACCATATATTTT. This sequence encodes CASSFLRILAGGNTIYF.

This clone was counted only a few times. The chain links TRBV7-2 to TRBJ2-2; TRBD2 might be the D (5 bases). Germline CDR1 is SGHTA and CDR2 is FQGNSA. Trimming shortened V by 4 bases and J by 4 bases, and 16 bases separated the two germline ends. The CDR3 spans 16 residues. The CDR3 protein is CASSYQRSLSTGELFF. CDR3 sequence (DNA): TGTGCCAGCAGCTATCAGCGGAGCTTGAGCACCGGGGAGCTGTTTTTT.

J is TRBJ1-5 and V is TRBV4-1; 9 nucleotides match TRBD1. Germline V gene sequence: CDR1 MGHRA, CDR2 YSYEKL. The CDR3 totals 14 residues. V gave up 5 bases and J gave up 3 bases; unmatched junction bases: 2. The CDR3 reads CASSRDRVNQPQHF. The CDR3 DNA follows: TGCGCCAGCAGCAGGGACAGGGTCAATCAGCCCCAGCATTTT.

There are a few counts of this clone. V usage is TRBV27 and J usage is TRBJ2-3; 12 nucleotides match TRBD2. The length of the CDR3 is 14 residues. With V trimmed by 5 bases and J by 6 bases, 3 bases remained unmatched. Germline-derived CDR1 and CDR2 are MNHEY and SMNVEV (reference sequence). The DNA for the CDR3 is TGTGCCAGCAGTCCTAGCGGGGGGGCTGATACGCAGTATTTT. This encodes CASSPSGGADTQYF.

In its sample, this clone was seen once. The rearrangement links TRBV6-1 to TRBJ2-5, with 11 bases fitting TRBD2. Germline lookup yields CDR1 MNHNS and CDR2 SASEGT. The CDR3 contains 16 residues. V was pared by 4 bases and J by 7 bases, with 11 bases of the junction left unmatched. The CDR3 spells CASSAVTSGGKGTQYF. DNA for the CDR3: TGTGCCAGCAGTGCTGTAACTAGCGGGGGCAAGGGGACCCAGTACTTC.

CDR3 amino acids: CASIFGGPGNTIYF. The CDR3 region has the DNA TGTGCCAGCATTTTCGGGGGGCCTGGAAACACCATATATTTT. The chain joins TRBV2 to TRBJ1-3; tentatively, D is TRBD1 (6 bases). The V gene's germline CDR1 is SNHLY and CDR2 FYNNEI. Trimming pared 7 bases from V and 2 bases from J, leaving 12 bases between. The CDR3 spans 14 residues.

Turning to this clone: At one of its ends the junction is not consistent with the germline gene, which may arise from a read error. The rearrangement links TRBV6-5 to TRBJ2-5; 7 bases align to TRBD1. The CDR3 length is 14 residues. Per germline, CDR1 MNHEY and CDR2 SVGAGI. The CDR3 here is CASSYSTGKETQYF. CDR3 coding DNA: TGTGCCAGCAGCTACTCGACAGGGAAAGAGACCCAGTACTTC.

This clone is a singleton in its sample. The rearrangement uses TRBV18 and TRBJ1-1; D not certain. V shed 0 bases and J shed 6 bases, with 23 bases lying between them. The CDR3 covers 18 residues. Germline assignment: CDR1 KGHSH and CDR2 LQKENI. The CDR3, as DNA: TGTGCCAGCTCACCACCGCGCGGACGGGGTCCGGGAGGCTCTGAAGCTTTCTTT. Protein product: CASSPPRGRGPGGSEAFF.

This clone was picked up a small number of times. The rearrangement uses TRBV11-2 and TRBJ2-5, with D perhaps matching TRBD2 (6 bases). With 0 bases removed from V and 9 bases from J, the gap between germline ends came to 11 bases. The CDR3 runs 13 residues. Germline assignment: CDR1 SGHAT and CDR2 FQNNGV. The CDR3, as DNA: TGTGCCAGCAGCTTAGAACGAGCGGGCGCCCAGTACTTC. Amino acids: CASSLERAGAQYF.

The gene calls are TRBV11-1 and TRBJ2-5; tentatively, D is TRBD2 (7 bases). The germline V gene encodes CDR1 SGHAT and CDR2 FQDESV (reference sequence). Trimming took off 3 bases at V and 4 bases at J, with 12 bases between the two ends. The CDR3 length is 14 residues. The CDR3 DNA reads TGTGCCAGCAGCTTTGGCGGGGGCCGAGAGACCCAGTACTTC. Its protein product is CASSFGGGRETQYF.

The chain combines TRBV10-1 with TRBJ1-5; 10 bases match TRBD1. CDR1 and CDR2 from the germline V gene are WNHNN and SYGVQD (reference sequence). CDR3 size: 14 residues. The V segment lost 5 bases and the J segment 7 bases; nucleotides outside the gene matches: 5. The CDR3, as DNA: TGCGCCAGCAGTCGGGGACAGGGGCTGCAGCCCCAGCATTTT. Translated: CASSRGQGLQPQHF.

The chain combines TRBV6-2 or TRBV6-3 with TRBJ1-1; tentative D call: TRBD1 (6 bases). V was trimmed by 6 bases and J by 4 bases, leaving 12 bases between them. Germline assignment: CDR1 MNHEY and CDR2 SVGEGT. The CDR3 sequence is 13 residues long. The CDR3 coding sequence is TGTGCCAGCAGCACTACAGGGAGCACTGAAGCTTTCTTT. Translating gives CASSTTGSTEAFF.